The 29 T cell receptor beta chains below were found in one sample sequenced in a study of blood T cell repertoires in COVID-19. TCRdb keeps only in-frame clones here, not all; method: immunoSEQ multiplex PCR. Among 65,000 to 90,000 clones, about 83% were seen once, and the ten largest hold roughly 30%. The specimen was peripheral blood. Receptors originate from an elderly woman with acute or convalescent COVID-19.

This chain links TRBV28 with TRBJ2-1; 8 positions match TRBD2. Germline assignment: CDR1 MDHEN and CDR2 SYDVKM. The J segment lost 2 bases and the V segment lost 6 bases, leaving 9 bases of the junction unmatched. The CDR3 runs 16 residues. The CDR3: CASREGRSGTYNEQFF. In DNA, the CDR3 is TGTGCCAGCAGGGAGGGCCGTAGCGGGACCTACAATGAGCAGTTCTTC.

This clone was seen only a few times. The V call is TRBV9, the J call TRBJ2-3; the match to TRBD2 covers 8 bases. V lost 3 bases to trimming and J lost 3 bases; unmatched junction nucleotides: 3. There are 14 residues in the CDR3. Germline V CDR1 and CDR2: SGDLS, YYNGEE. Here the CDR3 reads CASSGREATDTQYF. The CDR3 DNA reads TGTGCCAGCAGCGGGCGGGAGGCTACAGATACGCAGTATTTT.

This chain connects TRBV29-1 to TRBJ2-7, with D tentatively TRBD2 (7 bases). Deletions cut 7 bases from V and 5 bases from J, with 21 bases between. The CDR3 has 14 residues. The germline gives CDR1 SQVTM, CDR2 ANQGSEA. The CDR3 protein is CSALLFEGGDEQYF. The CDR3 DNA reads as TGCAGCGCCCTCCTATTTGAGGGGGGGGACGAGCAGTACTTC.

The chain uses TRBV4-2 and TRBJ2-3; no clear D gene. CDR3 size: 11 residues. V was clipped by 3 bases and J by 6 bases, with 4 bases between them. From germline, CDR1 is LGHNA and CDR2 YNFKEQ. The CDR3 loop reads CASSHEDTQYF. In nucleotides, the CDR3 is TGTGCCAGCAGCCACGAGGATACGCAGTATTTT.

V and J are TRBV19 and TRBJ2-3, with D maybe TRBD2 (6 bases). The V and J ends lost 7 bases and 5 bases respectively, with 13 bases between them. The CDR3 consists of 13 residues. Germline CDR1 is LNHDA and CDR2 is SQIVND (reference sequence). CDR3 bases: TGTGCCAGTACCGACCTGGGGGGAGATACGCAGTATTTT. This codes for CASTDLGGDTQYF.

In its sample, this clone was seen many times. The chain employs TRBV9 and TRBJ2-1; D ambiguous. Trimming removed 0 bases at V and 9 bases at J, with 7 bases between. The CDR3 sequence is 12 residues long. Germline assignment: CDR1 SGDLS and CDR2 YYNGEE. CDR3 DNA sequence: TGTGCCAGCAGCGTAGAAGTGAGTGAGCAGTTCTTC. Its translation is CASSVEVSEQFF.

The chain employs TRBV6-5 and TRBJ2-7; D is perhaps TRBD1 (5 bases). The CDR3 is made up of 15 amino acids. Germline V gene data show CDR1 as MNHEY and CDR2 as SVGAGI. V lost 0 bases and J 0 bases, leaving 9 bases between the germline ends. The DNA of the CDR3 is TGTGCCAGCAGTTACTCTCTAGGGGCCTCCTACGAGCAGTACTTC. Translating it yields CASSYSLGASYEQYF.

The V and J genes are TRBV18 and TRBJ2-7, with 9 positions matching TRBD2. Germline V gives CDR1 KGHSH, CDR2 LQKENI. The junction had 6 bases not matched to a gene; V was cut back by 0 bases and J by 3 bases. The CDR3 length is 16 residues. CDR3 sequence reads: CASSPPGSGSYYEQYF. The CDR3 DNA sequence: TGTGCCAGCTCACCACCAGGTAGCGGGAGTTACTACGAGCAGTACTTC. Together with reference TRBV18 and TRBJ2-7, the CDR3 gives the full variable domain: NAGVMQNPRHLVRRRGQEARLRCSPMKGHSHVYWYRQLPEEGLKFMVYLQKENIIDESGMPKERFSAEFPKEGPSILRIQQVVRGDSAAYFCASSPPGSGSYYEQYFGPGTRLTVT.

This clone has a count of ten or more. The chain is built from TRBV12-3 or TRBV12-4 and TRBJ2-1; no firm D call. The V gene lost 6 bases and the J gene lost 6 bases, with 9 bases spanning the gap. CDR3 length: 12 residues. As DNA, the CDR3 is TGTGCCAGCAGCCTACCTTCCAATGAGCAGTTCTTC. This encodes CASSLPSNEQFF.

CDR3 sequence (DNA): TGTGCCAGCAGCATAACGGGACAGCCCTACGAGCAGTACTTC. Its protein product is CASSITGQPYEQYF. V is TRBV14 and J is TRBJ2-7; 7 nucleotides align to TRBD1. Per the germline V gene, CDR1 is SGHDN and CDR2 is FVKESK. J gave up 2 bases and V 5 bases, and 6 bases lay outside the gene matches. The CDR3 is 14 residues long.

This sequence joins TRBV30 and TRBJ1-6, with TRBD1 as a possible D gene (5 bases). Deletions cut 3 bases from V and 7 bases from J, with 16 bases between. The germline CDR1 and CDR2 sequences are GTSNPN and SVGIG (reference sequence). This CDR3 has 15 amino acids. This CDR3 reads CAWSPPPGWNSPLHF. The CDR3 nucleotides are TGTGCCTGGAGCCCCCCGCCAGGGTGGAATTCACCCCTCCACTTT.

V is TRBV5-1 and J is TRBJ2-3, with 7 bases lining up with TRBD2. The CDR3 totals 15 residues. Germline-derived CDR1 and CDR2 are SGHRS and YFSETQ. V gave up 4 bases and J gave up 4 bases; unmatched junction bases: 9. CDR3 residues: CASSVPSGGADTQYF. The CDR3 nucleotides are TGCGCCAGCAGCGTGCCCTCGGGGGGTGCAGATACGCAGTATTTT. Filled out from reference TRBV5-1 and TRBJ2-3, the complete variable domain reads KAGVTQTPRYLIKTRGQQVTLSCSPISGHRSVSWYQQTPGQGLQFLFEYFSETQRNKGNFPGRFSGRQFSNSRSEMNVSTLELGDSALYLCASSVPSGGADTQYFGPGTRLTVL.

The gene calls are TRBV3-1 (or the pseudogene TRBV3-2) and TRBJ2-4; 7 bases map to TRBD2. The CDR3 length is 15 residues. Unmatched junction bases numbered 3, after V lost 4 bases and J lost 0 bases. The germline CDR1 and CDR2 sequences are LGHDT and YNNKEL (reference sequence). The CDR3 protein is CASSLSGLAKNIQYF. The CDR3 DNA reads TGTGCCAGCAGCCTTAGCGGGTTAGCCAAAAACATTCAGTACTTC.

As regards this clone: At the DNA level, this CDR3 is encoded by other sequences in the same sample as well. The V call is TRBV2, the J call TRBJ2-3; D is unresolved. Trimming took off 3 bases at V and 5 bases at J, with 12 bases between the two ends. CDR1 and CDR2 from the germline V gene are SNHLY and FYNNEI. This CDR3 is built from 14 residues. This CDR3 reads CASSDPRGGDTQYF. The DNA of the CDR3 is TGTGCCAGCAGTGACCCGCGAGGTGGAGATACGCAGTATTTT.

The V and J genes are TRBV7-6 and TRBJ1-4; D unclear. The CDR3 extends over 16 amino acids. V was trimmed by 2 bases and J by 7 bases, leaving 17 bases between them. Germline CDR1 and CDR2: SGHVS and FNYEAQ. The CDR3: CASSLTPNSNGEKLFF. The CDR3 DNA follows: TGTGCCAGCAGCTTAACCCCCAACAGTAACGGTGAAAAACTGTTTTTT.

This clone was seen once. This rearrangement joins TRBV18 to TRBJ2-5; D gene uncertain. Trimming removed 4 bases at V and 5 bases at J, with 8 bases between. Germline CDR1 and CDR2: KGHSH and LQKENI. The length of the CDR3 is 12 residues. For the CDR3, the DNA is TGTGCCAGCTCACGGTACGGGGAGACCCAGTACTTC. Its translation is CASSRYGETQYF.

The chain has TRBV11-3 and TRBJ2-5, with D perhaps TRBD1 (5 bases). Looked up from germline, CDR1 is SGHNT and CDR2 is YENEEA. The V end lost 5 bases, the J end lost 3 bases, and 16 bases lay between the germline ends. CDR3 length: 15 residues. CDR3 nucleotide sequence: TGTGCCAGCAGCCCAGGCCAGGGAAAAGAAGAGACCCAGTACTTC. Translated, it gives CASSPGQGKEETQYF.

The chain combines TRBV3-1 (or the pseudogene TRBV3-2) with TRBJ2-3, with TRBD1 identical over 8 bases. Per germline, CDR1 LGHDT and CDR2 YNNKEL (reference sequence). V lost 6 bases to trimming and J lost 3 bases; unmatched junction nucleotides: 2. The CDR3 totals 13 residues. The CDR3 region is CASRTGVTDTQYF. The CDR3 DNA follows: TGTGCCAGCAGGACAGGGGTGACAGATACGCAGTATTTT.

The count of this clone is one. The rearrangement uses TRBV5-1 and TRBJ2-2; 8 nucleotides align to TRBD2. The CDR3 extends over 16 amino acids. Trimming cost V 0 bases and J 5 bases; bases outside gene matches: 6. Germline CDR1 reads SGHRS; CDR2 reads YFSETQ. CDR3 loop: CASSLDTGRATGELFF. CDR3 coding DNA: TGCGCCAGCAGCTTGGATACCGGGAGGGCGACCGGGGAGCTGTTTTTT.

This chain links TRBV6-5 with TRBJ2-3; 8 positions match TRBD1. The length of the CDR3 is 15 residues. Germline V gene sequence: CDR1 MNHEY, CDR2 SVGAGI. After removal of 6 bases from V and 6 bases from J, the junction contained 11 bases not matched to a gene. In nucleotides, the CDR3 is TGTGCCAGCAGGAAGCCCACCAGGGGGCAGGATACGCAGTATTTT. Residues: CASRKPTRGQDTQYF.

J is TRBJ2-7 and V is TRBV5-5; TRBD2 aligns across 8 bases. The CDR3 runs 13 residues. V lost 5 bases and J lost 5; bases outside the gene matches: 6. Looked up from germline, CDR1 is SGHKS and CDR2 is YYEKEE (reference sequence). The CDR3 loop reads CASSYGAGDEQYF. The DNA of the CDR3 is TGTGCCAGCAGTTATGGAGCGGGGGACGAGCAGTACTTC.

V gene TRBV7-2 combines with J gene TRBJ2-7; D might be TRBD2 (6 bases). The germline V and J ends were trimmed by 1 base and 4 bases, with 11 bases remaining between them. CDR1 SGHTA and CDR2 FQGNSA come from the germline V gene. The CDR3 is made up of 14 amino acids. The CDR3 is CASSLVGGDYEQYF. The DNA of the CDR3 is TGTGCCAGCAGCTTAGTGGGGGGAGATTACGAGCAGTACTTC.

J is TRBJ1-4 and V is TRBV10-3, with a tentative D call TRBD1 (6 bases). The CDR3 is made up of 15 amino acids. V was clipped by 10 bases and J by 5 bases, with 20 bases between them. Germline loops: CDR1 ENHRY, CDR2 SYGVKD. As DNA, the CDR3 is TGTGCCACCAGCCCTAGGACAGAGGTGAATGAAAAACTGTTTTTT. It specifies CATSPRTEVNEKLFF.

This clone was observed once. This chain joins TRBV5-6 and TRBJ2-3, with D possibly TRBD2 on 6 matching bases. Trimming left V 5 bases short and J 0 bases short, with 10 bases between. From germline, CDR1 is SGHDT and CDR2 YYEEEE. The CDR3 contains 14 residues. DNA of the CDR3: TGTGCCAGCAGACTAGGGACTAGCACAGATACGCAGTATTTT. This codes for CASRLGTSTDTQYF. Full variable domain (remainder filled in from reference TRBV5-6 and TRBJ2-3): DAGVTQSPTHLIKTRGQQVTLRCSPKSGHDTVSWYQQALGQGPQFIFQYYEEEERQRGNFPDRFSGHQFPNYSSELNVNALLLGDSALYLCASRLGTSTDTQYFGPGTRLTVL.

This chain uses TRBV5-1 with TRBJ2-3, with D perhaps matching TRBD2 (6 bases). The CDR3 runs to 13 residues. Germline CDR1 SGHRS, CDR2 YFSETQ. With 2 bases removed from V and 3 bases from J, the gap between germline ends came to 7 bases. Written as DNA, the CDR3 is TGCGCCAGCAGCTTTGGGGGGACAGATACGCAGTATTTT. Its protein product is CASSFGGTDTQYF.

The chain couples TRBV4-2 to TRBJ1-5, with D possibly matching TRBD1 (6 bases). Trimming took off 1 base at V and 4 bases at J, with 17 bases between the two ends. This CDR3 comprises 17 residues. Germline CDR1 reads LGHNA; CDR2 reads YNFKEQ. CDR3 sequence: CASSQVGARGGNQPQHF. The CDR3 bases are TGTGCCAGCAGCCAAGTTGGGGCCAGGGGAGGGAATCAGCCCCAGCATTTT.

This chain links TRBV18 with TRBJ2-2; 12 bases align to TRBD2. Germline CDR1 is KGHSH and CDR2 is LQKENI. The CDR3 loop spans 16 amino acids. V lost 0 bases to trimming and J lost 6 bases; unmatched junction nucleotides: 2. DNA for the CDR3: TGTGCCAGCTCACCACCGAGGACTAGCGGGGCCGGGGAGCTGTTTTTT. Its translation is CASSPPRTSGAGELFF. Full variable domain (outside the CDR3, taken from reference TRBV18 and TRBJ2-2): NAGVMQNPRHLVRRRGQEARLRCSPMKGHSHVYWYRQLPEEGLKFMVYLQKENIIDESGMPKERFSAEFPKEGPSILRIQQVVRGDSAAYFCASSPPRTSGAGELFFGEGSRLTVL.

The chain recombines TRBV11-2 with TRBJ2-3; a weak D match, TRBD1 (6 bases). CDR1 and CDR2 (germline): SGHAT, FQNNGV. The CDR3 is 16 amino acids. V lost 2 bases to trimming and J lost 0 bases, with 12 bases between them. CDR3 in amino acids: CASSLTGTPSTDTQYF. Written as DNA, the CDR3 is TGTGCCAGCAGCTTAACAGGGACACCTAGCACAGATACGCAGTATTTT.

The chain joins TRBV3-1 (or the pseudogene TRBV3-2) to TRBJ2-5; D tentatively reads TRBD1 or TRBD2 (7 bases each). In germline, CDR1 is LGHDT, CDR2 YNNKEL (reference sequence). CDR3 length equals 15 residues. Trimming removed 5 bases from V and 2 bases from J, with 15 bases in between. Written as DNA, the CDR3 is TGTGCCAGCAGCAAAGGGAGGGGACAGCAAGAGACCCAGTACTTC. It codes for CASSKGRGQQETQYF.